Each of the 32 T cell receptor beta chains below was sequenced from the same sample in a study of CD8 T cells in Susac syndrome. Reverse transcription used roughly 0.45 to 1 ug RNA and random hexamers. MiXCR was run by TCRdb on the immunoSEQ multiplex PCR reads, yielding one entry per CDR3 protein. The table shows about 120,000 distinct CDR3 sequences, with about 95% occurring only once. Sequenced input: CD4+ T cells from PBMCs. Receptor source: a human donor in good health.

The rearrangement links TRBV12-3 or TRBV12-4 to TRBJ2-1; weak D call: TRBD2 (6 bases). Trimming pared 2 bases from V and 0 bases from J, leaving 11 bases between. This CDR3 has 16 amino acids. CDR3 nucleotides: TGTGCCAGCAGTTTACGGCGGGATAGCTCCTACAATGAGCAGTTCTTC. As protein: CASSLRRDSSYNEQFF.

The chain links TRBV28 to TRBJ2-3; D ambiguous. This CDR3 has 14 amino acids. The germline V and J ends were trimmed by 4 bases and 3 bases, with 11 bases remaining between them. Germline V CDR1 and CDR2: MDHEN, SYDVKM. The CDR3 is CASSSSGETDTQYF. In DNA, the CDR3 is TGTGCCAGCAGTTCATCAGGAGAAACAGATACGCAGTATTTT.

This clonotype occurred a few times. The CDR3 coding sequence is TGCAGTGCTAGCCCTGGGGCGGATAGCAATCAGCCCCAGCATTTT. This encodes CSASPGADSNQPQHF. The chain links TRBV20-1 to TRBJ1-5; D perhaps matches TRBD1 (5 bases). Trimming removed 3 bases from V and 0 bases from J, with 12 bases in between. The CDR3 is 15 residues long. CDR1 and CDR2 from the germline V gene are DFQATT and SNEGSKA (reference sequence).

V usage is TRBV12-3 or TRBV12-4 and J usage is TRBJ1-5, with D unresolved. This CDR3 contains 13 residues. Trimming cost V 5 bases and J 7 bases, with 12 bases left between them. This CDR3 reads CASSPSNMQPQHF. The CDR3, as DNA: TGTGCCAGCAGTCCCTCCAATATGCAGCCCCAGCATTTT.

This clonotype was recorded once. The CDR3 sequence: CATRAGDGDYGYTF. In DNA form, the CDR3 reads TGTGCCACCCGAGCCGGGGACGGTGACTATGGCTACACCTTC. The chain recombines TRBV12-3 or TRBV12-4 with TRBJ1-2, with D maybe TRBD1 (5 bases). V was clipped by 10 bases and J by 3 bases, with 18 bases between them. CDR3 length equals 14 residues.

The chain has TRBV6-2 or TRBV6-3 and TRBJ2-1, with TRBD2 identical over 8 bases. V dropped 11 bases and J dropped 4; count of bases not matched to a gene: 7. The CDR3 extends over 13 amino acids. The germline V gene encodes CDR1 MNHEY and CDR2 SVGEGT. DNA of the CDR3: TGTGCCGGCTCGGGGGGGATATACAATGAGCAGTTCTTC. Translating gives CAGSGGIYNEQFF.

CDR3 sequence (DNA): TGCAGCATACACCCTGGGGGGATGGGCACTGAAGCTTTCTTT. It encodes CSIHPGGMGTEAFF. The rearrangement links TRBV29-1 to TRBJ1-1; D perhaps matches TRBD1 (5 bases). The V gene's germline CDR1 is SQVTM and CDR2 ANQGSEA. This CDR3 region has 14 residues. V shed 8 bases and J shed 4 bases, with 20 bases lying between them.

The gene calls are TRBV3-1 and TRBJ2-5; D remains ambiguous. Germline values: CDR1 LGHDT, CDR2 YNNKEL (reference sequence). The CDR3 covers 14 residues. Trimming shortened V by 4 bases and J by 5 bases, and 14 bases separated the two germline ends. CDR3 in DNA: TGTGCCAGCAGCCCGGGCTTTCGAGCGGAGACCCAGTACTTC. As protein: CASSPGFRAETQYF.

CDR3 loop: CASRPSGIGAYEQYF. CDR3 in DNA: TGTGCCAGCAGACCCTCCGGAATCGGGGCCTACGAGCAGTACTTC. This sequence joins TRBV3-1 and TRBJ2-7, with a weak D call TRBD2 (5 bases). The V gene's germline CDR1 is LGHDT and CDR2 YNNKEL (reference sequence). Trimming cost V 6 bases and J 2 bases, with 17 bases left between them. The CDR3 is 15 residues long.

The chain joins TRBV23-1 to TRBJ2-7, with 7 bases lining up with TRBD2. TRBV23-1 is given ORF status, its function remaining uncertain. Germline trimming cut 7 bases from V and 4 bases from J; bases unmatched to any gene: 13. The CDR3 contains 15 residues. The DNA of the CDR3 is TGCGCCAGCACCCCCGGCAGGCTAGCGGCTTACGAGCAGTACTTC. It translates to CASTPGRLAAYEQYF.

The chain links TRBV6-5 to TRBJ2-7; D remains unclear. In germline, CDR1 is MNHEY, CDR2 SVGAGI. The CDR3 sequence is 14 residues long. V shed 5 bases and J shed 5 bases, with 16 bases lying between them. This CDR3 reads CASSTPGPGHEQYF. As DNA, the CDR3 is TGTGCCAGCAGTACCCCGGGCCCCGGGCACGAGCAGTACTTC.

The V gene is TRBV7-2, the J gene TRBJ1-6, with D uncertain. V was clipped by 5 bases and J by 5 bases, with 13 bases between them. Germline V gene data show CDR1 as SGHTA and CDR2 as FQGNSA. CDR3 length: 15 amino acids. CDR3 sequence (DNA): TGTGCCAGCAGCCCCGCAGCGGGCAATAATTCACCCCTCCACTTT. It specifies CASSPAAGNNSPLHF.

The chain carries TRBV7-2 and TRBJ2-4, with 7 bases matching TRBD1. The CDR3 has 14 residues. Trimming at V came to 4 bases and at J to 4 bases, leaving 4 bases not matched to a gene. CDR1 is SGHTA, CDR2 FQGNSA, per germline. The CDR3 loop reads CASSSGTVKNIQYF. CDR3 nucleotide sequence: TGTGCCAGCAGCTCCGGGACAGTAAAAAACATTCAGTACTTC. Using reference TRBV7-2 and TRBJ2-4 for the parts outside the CDR3, the full variable domain is GAGVSQSPSNKVTEKGKDVELRCDPISGHTALYWYRQSLGQGLEFLIYFQGNSAPDKSGLPSDRFSAERTGGSVSTLTIQRTQQEDSAVYLCASSSGTVKNIQYFGAGTRLSVL.

V gene TRBV6-4 combines with J gene TRBJ2-1, with D possibly being TRBD1 (5 bases). The CDR3 consists of 15 residues. The V gene's germline CDR1 is MRHNA and CDR2 SNTAGT. V was trimmed by 1 base and J by 6 bases, leaving 13 bases between them. CDR3 loop: CASSDFSGPGNEQFF. DNA of the CDR3: TGTGCCAGCAGTGACTTTTCAGGGCCGGGCAATGAGCAGTTCTTC.

The V and J genes are TRBV10-3 and TRBJ2-6; the D is unclear. This CDR3 is 11 amino acids long. Germline-derived CDR1 and CDR2 are ENHRY and SYGVKD. Trimming cost V 0 bases and J 12 bases, with 3 bases left between them. The CDR3 coding sequence is TGTGCCATCAGTGAGTCCGGCGTCCTGACTTTC. The encoded protein is CAISESGVLTF.

V gene TRBV7-3 combines with J gene TRBJ2-3; TRBD2 matches at 11 bases. Per germline, CDR1 SGHTA and CDR2 FQGTGA. CDR3 length: 17 residues. V was clipped by 1 base and J by 2 bases; unmatched bases: 5. The DNA of the CDR3 is TGTGCCAGCAGCTTAAGAATAGCGGGAGGGCCCACAGATACGCAGTATTTT. Protein sequence: CASSLRIAGGPTDTQYF.

This clonotype has just one count. The V and J genes are TRBV3-1 and TRBJ2-7; weak D call: TRBD2 (6 bases). This CDR3 region has 15 residues. CDR1 is LGHDT and CDR2 is YNNKEL in the germline V gene (reference sequence). Trimming stripped 0 bases from V and 6 bases from J, with 15 bases between. CDR3 protein: CASSQDSAGTGEQYF. The CDR3 region has the DNA TGTGCCAGCAGCCAAGATAGTGCGGGAACGGGCGAGCAGTACTTC.

The genes are TRBV7-9 and TRBJ1-2; perhaps TRBD1 as D (6 bases). This CDR3 spans 14 amino acids. The ends were cut back, 3 bases at V and 6 bases at J, with 14 bases in the middle. Germline CDR1 SEHNR, CDR2 FQNEAQ (reference sequence). The CDR3 nucleotides read TGTGCCAGCAGCTTCACAGGGACGGAGAATGGCTACACCTTC. Its protein product is CASSFTGTENGYTF.

This chain links TRBV2 with TRBJ1-5; D not resolved. CDR1 is SNHLY, CDR2 FYNNEI, per germline. Between the trimmed V and J ends, which lost 2 bases and 5 bases, there was a span of 13 bases. The CDR3 consists of 15 residues. In DNA, the CDR3 is TGTGCCAGCAGTGAACTCGTATGGGTAGATCAGCCCCAGCATTTT. Protein sequence: CASSELVWVDQPQHF.

For this clonotype: One end of the junction fails to match germline, which may point to a read error. The gene calls are TRBV7-3 and TRBJ2-1; 7 bases map to TRBD2. The CDR3 sequence is 13 residues long. Germline lookup yields CDR1 SGHTA and CDR2 FQGTGA. CDR3 in amino acids: CATSSSGGNEQFF. The DNA for the CDR3 is TGTGCCACCAGCTCTAGCGGCGGGAATGAGCAGTTCTTC.

The rearrangement links TRBV5-1 to TRBJ2-7; D may be TRBD1 (6 bases). Trimming shortened V by 4 bases and J by 5 bases, and 10 bases separated the two germline ends. This CDR3 has 12 residues. In germline, CDR1 is SGHRS, CDR2 YFSETQ. The CDR3 region has the DNA TGCGCCAGCAGCCAACAGGGTCACGAGCAGTACTTC. This gives the protein CASSQQGHEQYF. Full variable domain (outside the CDR3, taken from reference TRBV5-1 and TRBJ2-7): KAGVTQTPRYLIKTRGQQVTLSCSPISGHRSVSWYQQTPGQGLQFLFEYFSETQRNKGNFPGRFSGRQFSNSRSEMNVSTLELGDSALYLCASSQQGHEQYFGPGTRLTVT.

There are a few counts of this clonotype. The J gene is TRBJ2-3, the V gene TRBV7-9, with 7 bases lining up with TRBD1. Germline CDR1 SEHNR, CDR2 FQNEAQ (reference sequence). This CDR3 has 12 residues. V trimming: 5 bases; J trimming: 6 bases; junction bases outside the gene matches: 2. The DNA of the CDR3 is TGTGCCAGCAGCAGGGGGCAGGATACGCAGTATTTT. Translation gives CASSRGQDTQYF.

This chain connects TRBV7-9 to TRBJ2-1; D call uncertain. V lost 2 bases to trimming and J lost 2 bases, with 4 bases between them. Germline assignment: CDR1 SEHNR and CDR2 FQNEAQ (reference sequence). The CDR3 covers 13 residues. The CDR3 sequence: CASSLPTYNEQFF. The CDR3 nucleotides read TGTGCCAGCAGCTTACCTACCTACAATGAGCAGTTCTTC.

The chain carries TRBV6-1 and TRBJ2-7; possible D gene TRBD1, 6 bases. This CDR3 is 17 amino acids long. Germline loops: CDR1 MNHNS, CDR2 SASEGT. V was trimmed by 0 bases and J by 0 bases, leaving 15 bases between them. The CDR3 coding sequence is TGTGCCAGCAGTGAAGCGGGGACAATGGGTAGCTCCTACGAGCAGTACTTC. Translating gives CASSEAGTMGSSYEQYF.

The chain joins TRBV13 to TRBJ1-2, with TRBD1 matching over 8 bases. The CDR3 consists of 14 residues. Unmatched junction bases numbered 5, after V lost 6 bases and J lost 2 bases. The V gene's germline CDR1 is PRHDT and CDR2 FYEKMQ (reference sequence). This CDR3 reads CASSRQGINYGYTF. CDR3 nucleotides: TGTGCCAGCAGTAGACAGGGGATCAACTATGGCTACACCTTC.

The rearrangement joins TRBV2 to TRBJ2-6; a possible D gene is TRBD1 (5 bases). In germline, CDR1 is SNHLY, CDR2 FYNNEI. The V end lost 3 bases, the J end lost 1 base, and 13 bases lay between the germline ends. This CDR3 has 17 amino acids. The CDR3 spells CASSEKGTGSGANVLTF. In nucleotides, the CDR3 is TGTGCCAGCAGTGAGAAGGGCACAGGTTCTGGGGCCAACGTCCTGACTTTC.

This clonotype was recorded only once. This chain links TRBV27 with TRBJ2-4; possible D gene TRBD2, 5 bases. Germline V gene lookup returns CDR1 MNHEY and CDR2 SMNVEV (reference sequence). The CDR3 contains 16 residues. Trimming shortened V by 1 base and J by 0 bases, and 10 bases separated the two germline ends. CDR3 sequence reads: CASSLYVAGAKNIQYF. The CDR3 coding sequence is TGTGCCAGCAGTTTATACGTTGCGGGAGCCAAAAACATTCAGTACTTC.

V and J are TRBV3-1 and TRBJ2-3; tentatively, D is TRBD2 (6 bases). Germline V gives CDR1 LGHDT, CDR2 YNNKEL (reference sequence). Trimming cost V 5 bases and J 2 bases, with 11 bases left between them. This CDR3 has 14 residues. CDR3 sequence: CASSSGDSTDTQYF. The CDR3 nucleotides are TGTGCCAGCAGCTCGGGGGACTCCACAGATACGCAGTATTTT.

This chain links TRBV7-9 with TRBJ2-3; D perhaps matches TRBD2 (6 bases). The CDR3 length is 14 residues. Per the germline V gene, CDR1 is SEHNR and CDR2 is FQNEAQ (reference sequence). The V gene lost 2 bases and the J gene lost 5 bases, with 11 bases spanning the gap. The CDR3 loop reads CASSLIGTGDTQYF. The CDR3 nucleotides are TGTGCCAGCAGCTTAATCGGGACTGGAGATACGCAGTATTTT.

The chain is built from TRBV5-4 and TRBJ2-1; 11 nucleotides align to TRBD2. J was trimmed by 9 bases and V by 0 bases; bases with no gene match: 8. The germline V gene has CDR1 SGHNT and CDR2 YYREEE (reference sequence). This CDR3 is built from 16 residues. As DNA, the CDR3 is TGTGCCAGCAGCTTGGGAGGTAGCGGGAGGGCCGGTGAGCAGTTCTTC. Residues: CASSLGGSGRAGEQFF.

The chain recombines TRBV29-1 with TRBJ2-2, with D possibly being TRBD1 (5 bases). This CDR3 contains 14 residues. The germline gives CDR1 SQVTM, CDR2 ANQGSEA. V lost 7 bases and J lost 4, with 16 bases in between. Written as DNA, the CDR3 is TGCAGCGCCTGGGGCCGGAAGAGCACCGGGGAGCTGTTTTTT. Translation: CSAWGRKSTGELFF.

The genes are TRBV7-9 and TRBJ1-2; tentatively, D is TRBD1 (5 bases). In germline, CDR1 is SEHNR, CDR2 FQNEAQ (reference sequence). The CDR3 covers 13 residues. V was trimmed by 1 base and J by 4 bases, leaving 7 bases between them. The CDR3 is CASSLEGAYGYTF. CDR3 DNA sequence: TGTGCCAGCAGCTTAGAAGGGGCCTATGGCTACACCTTC.